The present T cell receptor (beta chain) was sequenced within a study of breast tumors, draining lymph nodes, adjacent tissues. Each CDR3 protein gets one entry after TCRdb re-called the multiplex PCR reads with MiXCR. This sample has some 65,000 distinct CDR3 sequences, with 40% to 55% found just once. A word on this clonotype: The germline gene is not matched at one end of the junction; a read error may be the cause.

The CDR3 totals 14 residues. Germline V gene sequence: CDR1 MGHRA, CDR2 YSYEKL. This clonotype originated in a female donor with breast cancer. Some clones in this sample may be carry-over from other donors' samples. V and J are TRBV4-1 and TRBJ2-1; 8 nucleotides agree with TRBD2. The sequenced sample was breast tumor tissue. Here the CDR3 reads CACSRAGGFDEQFF. DNA of the CDR3: TGCGCCTGCAGCAGGGCGGGAGGATTTGATGAGCAGTTCTTC.